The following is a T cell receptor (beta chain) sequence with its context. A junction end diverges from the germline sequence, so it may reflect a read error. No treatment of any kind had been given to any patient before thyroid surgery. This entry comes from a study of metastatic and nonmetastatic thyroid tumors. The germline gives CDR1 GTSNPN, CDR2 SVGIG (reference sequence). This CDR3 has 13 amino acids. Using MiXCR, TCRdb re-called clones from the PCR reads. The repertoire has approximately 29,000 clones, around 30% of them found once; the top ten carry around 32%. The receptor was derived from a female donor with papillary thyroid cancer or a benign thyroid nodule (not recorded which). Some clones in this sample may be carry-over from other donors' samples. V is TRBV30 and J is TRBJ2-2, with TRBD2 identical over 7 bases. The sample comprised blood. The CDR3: CACSVGGTGELFF. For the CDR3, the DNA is TGTGCCTGTAGTGTGGGAGGGACCGGGGAGCTGTTTTTT.